These 7 T cell receptor beta chains were sequenced from one sample in a study of Graves' ophthalmopathy and Graves' hyperthyroidism (dated by TCRdb to 2017 to 2018). The data were produced on an Illumina HiSeq 2000. For repertoire sequencing, the TCR beta CDR3 regions were amplified from RNA transcripts. HTBI primers and the Qiagen OneStep RT-PCR kit were used in a first-round RT-PCR, which was followed by a second-round multiplex PCR, size selection and purification. In TCRdb, the public reads were trimmed at Q25 with fastp and aligned with MiXCR, with productive beta chains retained. For every CDR3 protein sequence, its rows merge into one entry that carries the most common genes and DNA. The sample includes fewer than 350,000 distinct CDR3 sequences, with 15% to 20% observed a single time. Together, the top ten hold roughly an eighth of the sample. The sequenced sample consisted of peripheral blood. The source of these receptors is an adult man with Graves' ophthalmopathy.

This clonotype was counted between two and nine times. The chain combines TRBV20-1 with TRBJ2-5; D is perhaps TRBD1 or TRBD2 (5 bases each). V shed 1 base and J shed 5 bases, with 14 bases lying between them. Looked up from germline, CDR1 is DFQATT and CDR2 is SNEGSKA (reference sequence). This CDR3 comprises 14 residues. CDR3 sequence reads: CSARGGPLGETQYF. The CDR3 DNA is TGCAGTGCTAGAGGGGGACCCCTGGGGGAGACCCAGTACTTC.

This clonotype was seen many times. The J gene is TRBJ2-2, the V gene TRBV27, with D unresolved. V dropped 5 bases and J dropped 7 bases, with 8 bases sitting between them. Germline CDR1 MNHEY, CDR2 SMNVEV (reference sequence). The CDR3 covers 12 residues. CDR3: CASSAYNGELFF. Here the CDR3 DNA reads TGTGCCAGCAGTGCTTACAACGGGGAGCTGTTTTTT.

This clonotype was picked up many times. Here the CDR3 DNA reads TGCGCCAGCAGCCATGGGACAGGGAACACCGGGGAGCTGTTTTTT. It codes for CASSHGTGNTGELFF. This rearrangement joins TRBV4-1 to TRBJ2-2; 8 nucleotides match TRBD1. Losses at the gene ends were 3 bases for V and 1 base for J; bases not matched to a gene: 1. Germline assignment: CDR1 MGHRA and CDR2 YSYEKL. The CDR3 has 15 residues.

This clonotype was seen many times. CDR3 coding DNA: TGTGCCAGCAGTTTAGCGCTAAGGGGGGGGCTTTCTTTTCCGCGCTCTGGAAACACCATATATTTT. This gives the protein CASSLALRGGLSFPRSGNTIYF. This rearrangement joins TRBV12-3 or TRBV12-4 to TRBJ1-3; D is perhaps TRBD1 (6 bases). This CDR3 is built from 22 residues. The V end was cut by 0 bases, the J end by 0 bases, with 27 bases between.

In its sample, this clonotype was seen many times. The chain is built from TRBV25-1 and TRBJ2-7; unclear D gene. Per germline, CDR1 MGHDK and CDR2 SYGVNS. CDR3 length: 15 residues. With 2 bases removed from V and 0 bases from J, the gap between germline ends came to 11 bases. This CDR3 is CASSELGRTSYEQYF. CDR3 bases: TGTGCCAGCAGTGAACTCGGCAGGACCTCCTACGAGCAGTACTTC.

The sample holds a few counts of this clonotype. The chain joins TRBV18 to TRBJ2-2; D gene uncertain. The V end was cut by 0 bases, the J end by 5 bases, with 13 bases between. The CDR3 has 16 residues. Germline lookup yields CDR1 KGHSH and CDR2 LQKENI. The CDR3 sequence is CASSPPIFVRTGELFF. In DNA, the CDR3 is TGTGCCAGCTCACCACCGATTTTCGTCAGGACCGGGGAGCTGTTTTTT.

This rearrangement joins TRBV11-2 to TRBJ1-5; 9 bases are shared with TRBD1. Germline V lookup: CDR1 SGHAT, CDR2 FQNNGV. V lost 5 bases and J lost 1; bases outside the gene matches: 15. This CDR3 contains 19 residues. CDR3 sequence (DNA): TGTGCCAGCAGCAGAGAGGGAGGGGGGACAGGGATCAGCAATCAGCCCCAGCATTTT. Protein product: CASSREGGGTGISNQPQHF.